This T cell receptor (beta chain) appears in the sequencing data of a study of T cells in Graves' hyperthyroidism and ophthalmopathy. Findings and limits, study-wide: Ophthalmopathy was identified by the model a median 6.5 months ahead of onset.

Comment on this clonotype: Its antigen is unidentified.

Patients were excluded for uncontrolled infection, other autoimmune disease, pregnancy or lactation. PBMCs were derived from more than 8 ml fresh peripheral blood. Regions amplified from RNA transcripts were the TCR beta CDR3 regions. During a first-round RT-PCR of the TCR CDR3, the HTBI primer set was used. TCRdb used MiXCR to reprocess the multiplex PCR reads, holding one entry per CDR3 protein. The sample includes roughly 380,000 distinct CDR3 sequences, 15% to 20% seen only once; the top ten take about 16%. This TCR came from a woman aged 35 to 49 with Graves' ophthalmopathy. Input material: blood.

CDR3 DNA sequence: TGTGCCAGCAGCCTCCAACTAGCGGGAGACGAGCAGTACTTC. As protein: CASSLQLAGDEQYF. The rearrangement joins TRBV7-8 to TRBJ2-7; the match to TRBD2 covers 11 bases. Per germline, CDR1 SGHVS and CDR2 FQNEAQ. V lost 5 bases to trimming and J lost 5 bases; unmatched junction nucleotides: 5. This CDR3 spans 14 amino acids.